The 21 T cell receptor beta chains below come from one sample, sequenced in a study of cytomegalovirus exposure and HLA in healthy donors. Primers included in the PCR were 60 Vbeta and 13 Jbeta primers. Generated by immunoSEQ multiplex PCR, the TCRdb table keeps only in-frame clones and is missing some. The sample includes about 140,000 clones, roughly 77% of them seen just once. The sample comprised PBMCs. The source is a female donor in good health and CMV-seronegative.

This clone has only a few counts. The chain is built from TRBV5-4 and TRBJ1-2, with 11 bases matching TRBD1. This CDR3 has 17 residues. Germline V gene data show CDR1 as SGHNT and CDR2 as YYREEE (reference sequence). Trimming cost V 2 bases and J 5 bases; bases outside gene matches: 11. The CDR3 reads CASSLGQGASGRYGYTF. Written as DNA, the CDR3 is TGTGCCAGCAGCTTAGGACAGGGGGCGTCGGGAAGGTATGGCTACACCTTC. The full variable domain, with the rest looked up from reference TRBV5-4 and TRBJ1-2, is ETGVTQSPTHLIKTRGQQVTLRCSSQSGHNTVSWYQQALGQGPQFIFQYYREEENGRGNFPPRFSGLQFPNYSSELNVNALELDDSALYLCASSLGQGASGRYGYTFGSGTRLTVV.

The V and J genes are TRBV5-4 and TRBJ2-3, with 8 nucleotides matching TRBD2. The CDR3 is made up of 15 amino acids. Unmatched junction bases numbered 7, after V lost 3 bases and J lost 4 bases. CDR1 is SGHNT, CDR2 YYREEE, per germline (reference sequence). The CDR3 nucleotides read TGTGCCAGCAGCTCCTTGGCGGGGGGTGCAGATACGCAGTATTTT. Translation: CASSSLAGGADTQYF.

This chain joins TRBV2 and TRBJ2-2; 14 nucleotides line up with TRBD2. The germline CDR1 and CDR2 sequences are SNHLY and FYNNEI. This CDR3 comprises 16 residues. V lost 5 bases and J lost 4; bases outside the gene matches: 3. CDR3 residues: CASSWTSGGFTGELFF. The CDR3 region has the DNA TGTGCCAGCAGTTGGACTAGCGGGGGGTTCACCGGGGAGCTGTTTTTT.

V is TRBV9 and J is TRBJ2-3; weak D call: TRBD2 (5 bases). Germline values: CDR1 SGDLS, CDR2 YYNGEE. The CDR3 length is 13 residues. The ends were cut back, 0 bases at V and 5 bases at J, with 7 bases in the middle. CDR3 loop: CASSVVSGDTQYF. CDR3 bases: TGTGCCAGCAGCGTAGTCAGCGGAGATACGCAGTATTTT.

The rearrangement links TRBV11-3 to TRBJ2-1, with a possible D match to TRBD2 (6 bases). The CDR3 covers 15 residues. From germline, CDR1 is SGHNT and CDR2 YENEEA. V dropped 1 base and J dropped 9 bases, with 16 bases sitting between them. In DNA form, the CDR3 reads TGTGCCAGCAGCTTAGGGGGGGTGCGAGTAGGTGAGCAGTTCTTC. It translates to CASSLGGVRVGEQFF.

Turning to this clone: This CDR3 is also generated by other DNA sequences in the sample. The chain recombines TRBV5-6 with TRBJ1-2; the D gene is possibly TRBD1 (5 bases). Trimming took off 0 bases at V and 8 bases at J, with 11 bases between the two ends. The CDR3 has 13 residues. Germline V lookup: CDR1 SGHDT, CDR2 YYEEEE. The CDR3 DNA is TGTGCCAGCAGCTTGGAGGGATCAGGGGGCTACACCTTC. This codes for CASSLEGSGGYTF.

This clone has more than one count but fewer than ten. The J gene is TRBJ2-1, the V gene TRBV11-1, with TRBD1 identical over 9 bases. Germline V gene lookup returns CDR1 SGHAT and CDR2 FQDESV (reference sequence). The CDR3 is made up of 15 amino acids. After removal of 5 bases from V and 12 bases from J, the junction contained 14 bases not matched to a gene. The CDR3 sequence: CASSQGQGSECRQFF. CDR3 in DNA: TGTGCCAGCAGCCAGGGACAGGGTAGCGAATGTAGGCAGTTCTTC.

The V and J genes are TRBV10-2 and TRBJ2-7; 7 positions agree with TRBD2. The CDR3 runs to 14 residues. With 2 bases clipped from V and 7 bases from J, the junction kept 8 bases outside the gene matches. CDR1 and CDR2 from the germline V gene are WSHSY and SAAADI. Here the CDR3 reads CASSEGRGSAEQYF. In nucleotides, the CDR3 is TGCGCCAGCAGTGAGGGGAGGGGTTCGGCGGAGCAGTACTTC.

This chain joins TRBV7-8 and TRBJ1-5; D gene unclear. CDR1 is SGHVS and CDR2 is FQNEAQ in the germline V gene. The CDR3 is made up of 14 amino acids. Trimming shortened V by 2 bases and J by 4 bases, and 9 bases separated the two germline ends. The CDR3 DNA reads TGTGCCAGCAGCTTATCGACGGGAAATCAGCCCCAGCATTTT. This translates into CASSLSTGNQPQHF.

V usage is TRBV7-2 and J usage is TRBJ1-1; 11 bases fit TRBD1. CDR3 size: 15 residues. CDR1 and CDR2 from the germline V gene are SGHTA and FQGNSA. V was pared by 2 bases and J by 5 bases, with 4 bases of the junction left unmatched. CDR3 sequence reads: CASSLTGQGGTEAFF. In nucleotides, the CDR3 is TGTGCCAGCAGCTTAACGGGACAGGGGGGGACTGAAGCTTTCTTT.

The chain couples TRBV5-1 to TRBJ1-6; D perhaps matches TRBD1 (5 bases). Germline V gives CDR1 SGHRS, CDR2 YFSETQ. CDR3 length: 16 amino acids. Trimming left V 4 bases short and J 14 bases short, with 25 bases between. The CDR3 loop is CASSEIQGVGVQSLHF. The CDR3 nucleotides are TGCGCCAGCAGCGAGATCCAAGGGGTTGGGGTTCAGTCCCTCCACTTT.

The genes are TRBV5-6 and TRBJ1-1; TRBD1 is a possible D gene (5 bases). The V end lost 2 bases, the J end lost 6 bases, and 17 bases lay between the germline ends. This CDR3 spans 15 amino acids. The germline CDR1 and CDR2 sequences are SGHDT and YYEEEE. The CDR3 is CASSLAGWVFSEAFF. CDR3 DNA sequence: TGTGCCAGCAGCTTAGCAGGGTGGGTATTTTCTGAAGCTTTCTTT. Combining the CDR3 with reference TRBV5-6 and TRBJ1-1 gives the whole variable domain DAGVTQSPTHLIKTRGQQVTLRCSPKSGHDTVSWYQQALGQGPQFIFQYYEEEERQRGNFPDRFSGHQFPNYSSELNVNALLLGDSALYLCASSLAGWVFSEAFFGQGTRLTVV.

The gene calls are TRBV28 and TRBJ2-2, with D uncertain. Trimming took 6 bases from V and 4 from J, leaving 12 bases between them. The germline gives CDR1 MDHEN, CDR2 SYDVKM. The CDR3 consists of 14 residues. The CDR3 sequence is CASREYAVTGELFF. CDR3 sequence (DNA): TGTGCCAGCAGAGAGTATGCTGTCACCGGGGAGCTGTTTTTT.

The CDR3 coding sequence is TGTGCCAGCAGCTCATCAATGAGGGGGCAGGCAAATCAGCCCCAGCATTTT. Amino acids: CASSSSMRGQANQPQHF. The chain employs TRBV5-4 and TRBJ1-5, with 7 nucleotides matching TRBD1. With V trimmed by 3 bases and J by 4 bases, 13 bases remained unmatched. The CDR3 is 17 residues long. Germline V gene sequence: CDR1 SGHNT, CDR2 YYREEE (reference sequence). The whole variable domain, remainder taken from reference TRBV5-4 and TRBJ1-5, is ETGVTQSPTHLIKTRGQQVTLRCSSQSGHNTVSWYQQALGQGPQFIFQYYREEENGRGNFPPRFSGLQFPNYSSELNVNALELDDSALYLCASSSSMRGQANQPQHFGDGTRLSIL.

This clone was seen a single time. V and J are TRBV7-3 and TRBJ2-5; 8 nucleotides align to TRBD2. J was trimmed by 4 bases and V by 0 bases; bases with no gene match: 1. The CDR3 sequence is 14 residues long. Germline V gives CDR1 SGHTA, CDR2 FQGTGA. The CDR3 protein is CASSLTAGGETQYF. In DNA form, the CDR3 reads TGTGCCAGCAGCTTAACGGCGGGGGGAGAGACCCAGTACTTC.

The V and J genes are TRBV7-8 and TRBJ2-3; unclear D gene. From germline, CDR1 is SGHVS and CDR2 FQNEAQ. V was pared by 1 base and J by 8 bases, with 4 bases between. The CDR3 covers 11 residues. Here the CDR3 reads CASSLGSTQYF. The CDR3 DNA reads TGTGCCAGCAGCTTAGGGAGTACGCAGTATTTT.

The rearrangement uses TRBV5-1 and TRBJ1-3; D possibly corresponds to TRBD1 (5 bases). Trimming stripped 5 bases from V and 0 bases from J, with 6 bases between. Germline lookup yields CDR1 SGHRS and CDR2 YFSETQ. The CDR3 totals 13 residues. This CDR3 is CASRGGSGNTIYF. The CDR3 DNA reads TGCGCCAGCAGGGGGGGCTCTGGAAACACCATATATTTT.

The chain couples TRBV5-6 to TRBJ1-1; D gene ambiguous. CDR1 and CDR2 from the germline V gene are SGHDT and YYEEEE. Deletions cut 7 bases from V and 3 bases from J, with 10 bases between. This CDR3 is built from 12 residues. The CDR3: CASGERDTEAFF. In DNA form, the CDR3 reads TGTGCCAGCGGGGAGCGGGACACTGAAGCTTTCTTT.

The rearrangement links TRBV10-2 to TRBJ2-7, with 9 bases aligning to TRBD2. The CDR3 runs 14 residues. V lost 9 bases and J lost 2; bases outside the gene matches: 8. Germline V gene sequence: CDR1 WSHSY, CDR2 SAAADI. CDR3 amino acids: CASLLAGLTYEQYF. CDR3 DNA: TGCGCCAGTCTTCTAGCGGGGCTCACCTACGAGCAGTACTTC.

V is TRBV9 and J is TRBJ2-7; 8 bases are shared with TRBD2. Germline V gives CDR1 SGDLS, CDR2 YYNGEE. This CDR3 is built from 13 residues. Trimming cost V 0 bases and J 6 bases; bases outside gene matches: 2. In DNA form, the CDR3 reads TGTGCCAGCAGCGTAGAAGGGACTAGCGAGCAGTACTTC. Translation: CASSVEGTSEQYF.

V is TRBV5-6 and J is TRBJ1-3, with 7 positions matching TRBD1. V lost 3 bases to trimming and J lost 0 bases; unmatched junction nucleotides: 12. This CDR3 spans 18 amino acids. CDR1 is SGHDT, CDR2 YYEEEE, per germline. The DNA of the CDR3 is TGTGCCAGCAGCTCCGCCGCCGCAGGGGGTCTCTCTGGAAACACCATATATTTT. Its translation: CASSSAAAGGLSGNTIYF.